This TCR beta chain was recorded in a study of OX40 agonist ivuxolimab in advanced cancers. As to this clone: What it binds is unknown.

TCRdb's table, derived via immunoSEQ multiplex PCR, lists solely in-frame clones and lacks some. The sample has more than 50,000 clones; approximately 90% are singletons. Whole-study results and caveats: Patients with a partial response at 0.1-3.0 mg/kg had among the lowest clonal expansion.

CDR3 length equals 15 residues. J lost 7 bases, V lost 5 bases, and 6 bases had no gene match. Germline V lookup: CDR1 SGHTA, CDR2 FQGNSA. The clonotype was recovered from an adult with an advanced solid tumor such as melanoma, head and neck, liver or kidney cancer. The genes are TRBV7-2 and TRBJ2-1, with 12 bases identical to TRBD2. Sample: CD4+ or CD8+ T cells sorted from blood, taken in a trial of the OX40 agonist ivuxolimab. The CDR3 DNA reads as TGTGCCAGCAGCCCGCGACTAGCGGGAGAAAATGAGCAGTTCTTC. Translated, it gives CASSPRLAGENEQFF.